The 8 T cell receptor beta chains given below trace back to one sample, sequenced in a study of cytomegalovirus exposure and HLA in healthy donors. The PCR ran on 60 Vbeta and 13 Jbeta primers. Using immunoSEQ multiplex PCR, the repertoire was profiled, and TCRdb retains in-frame clones only, with some absent. The top ten hold 1.8% of the sample, which has over 200,000 clones, 75% to 80% seen once. Material: PBMCs. All receptors come from a male donor in good health and CMV-seronegative.

The chain has TRBV2 and TRBJ2-6; D possibly corresponds to TRBD1 (5 bases). The germline V and J ends were trimmed by 7 bases and 0 bases, with 10 bases remaining between them. CDR3 length: 15 amino acids. Germline V CDR1 and CDR2: SNHLY, FYNNEI. The CDR3 nucleotides read TGTGCCAGCATCAGTGGACACTCTGGGGCCAACGTCCTGACTTTC. Translation: CASISGHSGANVLTF.

The rearrangement uses TRBV27 and TRBJ2-3; D call uncertain. Germline loops: CDR1 MNHEY, CDR2 SMNVEV (reference sequence). V lost 5 bases and J lost 0, with 9 bases in between. The CDR3 totals 14 residues. In nucleotides, the CDR3 is TGTGCCAGCAGTAAATCCACTAGCACAGATACGCAGTATTTT. Translating gives CASSKSTSTDTQYF.

The chain employs TRBV28 and TRBJ2-7; TRBD1 agrees at 8 bases. CDR3 length equals 17 residues. Germline CDR1 is MDHEN and CDR2 is SYDVKM. With V trimmed by 6 bases and J by 0 bases, 13 bases remained unmatched. For the CDR3, the DNA is TGTGCCAGCAGCAAAGGACAGGGCTTCTTTAGCTCCTACGAGCAGTACTTC. Translated: CASSKGQGFFSSYEQYF.

The chain links TRBV9 to TRBJ1-4; D perhaps matches TRBD1 (5 bases). Trimming pared 4 bases from V and 6 bases from J, leaving 19 bases between. CDR3 length: 16 amino acids. Germline lookup yields CDR1 SGDLS and CDR2 YYNGEE. DNA of the CDR3: TGTGCCAGCAGCCAACGAGGCTGGGGCCCACATGAAAAACTGTTTTTT. This sequence encodes CASSQRGWGPHEKLFF. Full variable domain (missing parts from reference TRBV9 and TRBJ1-4): DSGVTQTPKHLITATGQRVTLRCSPRSGDLSVYWYQQSLDQGLQFLIQYYNGEERAKGNILERFSAQQFPDLHSELNLSSLELGDSALYFCASSQRGWGPHEKLFFGSGTQLSVL.

The chain couples TRBV7-9 to TRBJ2-1; possibly TRBD1 for D (6 bases). Trimming cost V 5 bases and J 2 bases, with 16 bases left between them. The CDR3 has 16 residues. CDR1 SEHNR and CDR2 FQNEAQ come from the germline V gene (reference sequence). CDR3 protein: CASSVWDTQTYNEQFF. For the CDR3, the DNA is TGTGCCAGCAGCGTATGGGACACTCAAACCTACAATGAGCAGTTCTTC.

This clone was seen more than once but under ten times. The chain links TRBV4-3 to TRBJ2-2, with TRBD1 as a possible D gene (5 bases). The CDR3 sequence is 16 residues long. The V gene's germline CDR1 is LGHNA and CDR2 YSLEER. V lost 1 base and J lost 4, with 13 bases in between. The CDR3 region is CASSQAPGYGTGELFF. CDR3 bases: TGCGCCAGCAGCCAAGCCCCAGGGTACGGCACCGGGGAGCTGTTTTTT.

This clone was found once. The rearrangement uses TRBV9 and TRBJ2-5, with 10 bases lining up with TRBD1. Germline V lookup: CDR1 SGDLS, CDR2 YYNGEE. With V trimmed by 3 bases and J by 5 bases, 10 bases remained unmatched. CDR3 length: 16 amino acids. This chain's CDR3 is CASSAVGQGIYETQYF. In DNA, the CDR3 is TGTGCCAGCAGCGCCGTGGGACAGGGGATCTACGAGACCCAGTACTTC.

The chain recombines TRBV10-3 with TRBJ1-3; 8 nucleotides match TRBD1. The germline gives CDR1 ENHRY, CDR2 SYGVKD. The CDR3 runs 15 residues. Unmatched junction bases numbered 6, after V lost 5 bases and J lost 3 bases. The CDR3 DNA is TGTGCCATCAGTCAAACTGGGACAGGTGGAAACACCATATATTTT. Its protein is CAISQTGTGGNTIYF.